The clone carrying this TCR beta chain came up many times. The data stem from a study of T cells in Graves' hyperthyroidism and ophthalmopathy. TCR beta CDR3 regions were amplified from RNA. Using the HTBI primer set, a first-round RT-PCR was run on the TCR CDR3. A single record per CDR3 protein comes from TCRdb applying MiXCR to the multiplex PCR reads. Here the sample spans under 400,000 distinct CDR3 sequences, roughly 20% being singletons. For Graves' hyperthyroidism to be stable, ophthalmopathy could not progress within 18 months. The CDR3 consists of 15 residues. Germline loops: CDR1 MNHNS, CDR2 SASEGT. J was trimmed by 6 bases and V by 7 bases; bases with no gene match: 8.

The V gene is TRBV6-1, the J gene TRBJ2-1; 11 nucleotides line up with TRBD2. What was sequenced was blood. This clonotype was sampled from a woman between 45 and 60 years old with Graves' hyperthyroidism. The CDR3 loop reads CASKTLAGVRNEQFF. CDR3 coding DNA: TGTGCCAGCAAGACACTAGCGGGAGTACGCAATGAGCAGTTCTTC.